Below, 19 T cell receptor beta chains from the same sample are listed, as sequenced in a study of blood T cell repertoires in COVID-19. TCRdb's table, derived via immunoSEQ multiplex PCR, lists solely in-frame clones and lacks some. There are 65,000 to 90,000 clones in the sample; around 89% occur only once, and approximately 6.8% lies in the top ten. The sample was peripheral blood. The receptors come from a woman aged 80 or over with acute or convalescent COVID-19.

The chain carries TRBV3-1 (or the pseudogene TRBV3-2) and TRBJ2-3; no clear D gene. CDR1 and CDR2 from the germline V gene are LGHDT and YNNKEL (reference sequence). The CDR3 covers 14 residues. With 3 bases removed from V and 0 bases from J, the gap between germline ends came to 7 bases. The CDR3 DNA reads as TGTGCCAGCAGCCAGAGACATAGCACAGATACGCAGTATTTT. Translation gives CASSQRHSTDTQYF.

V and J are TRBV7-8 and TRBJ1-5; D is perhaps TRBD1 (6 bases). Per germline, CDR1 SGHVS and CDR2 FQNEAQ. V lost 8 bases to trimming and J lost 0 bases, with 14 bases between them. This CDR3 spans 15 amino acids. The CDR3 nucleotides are TGTGCCAGCTCAGGGGTCGATTATAGCAATCAGCCCCAGCATTTT. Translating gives CASSGVDYSNQPQHF.

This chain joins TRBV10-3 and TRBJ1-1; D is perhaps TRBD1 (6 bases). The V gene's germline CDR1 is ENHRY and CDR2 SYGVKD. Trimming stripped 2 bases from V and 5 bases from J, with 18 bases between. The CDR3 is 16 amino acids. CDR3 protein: CAISEPRGGMLTEAFF. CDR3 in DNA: TGTGCCATCAGTGAGCCTAGGGGGGGGATGTTAACTGAAGCTTTCTTT.

The CDR3 DNA reads as TGTGCCAGCAGTTTATTTCCTAATGAGCAGTTCTTC. It codes for CASSLFPNEQFF. V gene TRBV27 combines with J gene TRBJ2-1; D is unclear. Germline V gene lookup returns CDR1 MNHEY and CDR2 SMNVEV (reference sequence). The V gene lost 1 base and the J gene lost 7 bases, with 5 bases spanning the gap. The CDR3 totals 12 residues.

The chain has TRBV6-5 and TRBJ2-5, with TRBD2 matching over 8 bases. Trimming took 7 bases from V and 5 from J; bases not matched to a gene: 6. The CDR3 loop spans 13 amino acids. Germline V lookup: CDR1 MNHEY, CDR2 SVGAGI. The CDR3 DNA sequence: TGTGCCAGCAAAACGGGGGGGGCGGAGACCCAGTACTTC. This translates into CASKTGGAETQYF.

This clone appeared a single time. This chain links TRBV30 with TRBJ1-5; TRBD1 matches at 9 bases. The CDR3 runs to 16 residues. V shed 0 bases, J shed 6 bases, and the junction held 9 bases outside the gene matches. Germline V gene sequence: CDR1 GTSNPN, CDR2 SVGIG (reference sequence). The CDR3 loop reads CAWSVRNNRGLQPQHF. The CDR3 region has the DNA TGTGCCTGGAGTGTACGGAATAACAGGGGGCTTCAGCCCCAGCATTTT.

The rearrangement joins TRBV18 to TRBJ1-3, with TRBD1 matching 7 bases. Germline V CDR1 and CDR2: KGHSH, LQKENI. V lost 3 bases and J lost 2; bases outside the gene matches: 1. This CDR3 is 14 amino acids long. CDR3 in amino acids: CASSPTGTGNTIYF. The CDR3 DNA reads TGTGCCAGCTCACCGACAGGGACTGGAAACACCATATATTTT.

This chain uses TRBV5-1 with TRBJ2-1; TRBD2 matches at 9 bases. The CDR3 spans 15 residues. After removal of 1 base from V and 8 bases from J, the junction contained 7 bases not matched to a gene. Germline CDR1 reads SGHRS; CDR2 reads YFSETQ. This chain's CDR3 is CASSLKSGGWDEQFF. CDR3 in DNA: TGCGCCAGCAGCTTGAAAAGCGGGGGGTGGGATGAGCAGTTCTTC.

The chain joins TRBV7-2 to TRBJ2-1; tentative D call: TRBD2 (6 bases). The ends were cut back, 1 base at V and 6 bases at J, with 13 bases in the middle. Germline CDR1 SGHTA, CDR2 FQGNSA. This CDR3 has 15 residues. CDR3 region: CASSLGSGGANEQFF. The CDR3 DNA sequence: TGTGCCAGCAGCTTAGGTAGCGGTGGTGCCAATGAGCAGTTCTTC. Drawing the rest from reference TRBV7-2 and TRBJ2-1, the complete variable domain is GAGVSQSPSNKVTEKGKDVELRCDPISGHTALYWYRQSLGQGLEFLIYFQGNSAPDKSGLPSDRFSAERTGGSVSTLTIQRTQQEDSAVYLCASSLGSGGANEQFFGPGTRLTVL.

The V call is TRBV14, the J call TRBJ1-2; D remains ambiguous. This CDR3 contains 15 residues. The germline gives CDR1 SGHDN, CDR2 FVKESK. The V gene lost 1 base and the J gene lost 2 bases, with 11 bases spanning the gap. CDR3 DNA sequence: TGTGCCAGCAGCCAAGTGGAGGGCTGGAACTATGGCTACACCTTC. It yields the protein CASSQVEGWNYGYTF.

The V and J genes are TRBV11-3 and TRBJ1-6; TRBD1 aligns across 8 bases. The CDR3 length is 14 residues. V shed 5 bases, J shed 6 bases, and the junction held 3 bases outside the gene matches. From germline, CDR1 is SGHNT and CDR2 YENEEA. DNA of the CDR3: TGTGCCAGCAGCGCACAGGGGGGTAATTCACCCCTCCACTTT. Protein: CASSAQGGNSPLHF.

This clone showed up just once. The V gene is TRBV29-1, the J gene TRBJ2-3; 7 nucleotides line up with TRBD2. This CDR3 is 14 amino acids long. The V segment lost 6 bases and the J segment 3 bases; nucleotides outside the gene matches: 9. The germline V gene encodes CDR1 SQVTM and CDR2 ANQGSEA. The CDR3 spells CSVFPSGRTDTQYF. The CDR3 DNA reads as TGCAGCGTCTTTCCTAGCGGAAGAACAGATACGCAGTATTTT.

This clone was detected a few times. The CDR3 nucleotides read TGTGCCAGCAGACCCGGGACTAGCGTTATAGTAGAGCAGTACTTC. Translation gives CASRPGTSVIVEQYF. V is TRBV6-5 and J is TRBJ2-7, with TRBD2 identical over 10 bases. CDR1 and CDR2 (germline): MNHEY, SVGAGI. Trimming at V came to 6 bases and at J to 7 bases, leaving 12 bases not matched to a gene. The CDR3 has 15 amino acids.

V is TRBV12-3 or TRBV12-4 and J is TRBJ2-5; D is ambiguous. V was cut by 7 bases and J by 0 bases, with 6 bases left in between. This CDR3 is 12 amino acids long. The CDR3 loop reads CASKLDQETQYF. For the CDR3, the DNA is TGTGCCAGCAAACTGGACCAAGAGACCCAGTACTTC.

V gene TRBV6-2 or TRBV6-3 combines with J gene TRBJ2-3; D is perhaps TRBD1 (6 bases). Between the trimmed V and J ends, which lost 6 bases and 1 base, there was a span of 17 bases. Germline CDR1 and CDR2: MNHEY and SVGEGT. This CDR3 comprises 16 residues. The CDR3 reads CASSDPQGSGTDTQYF. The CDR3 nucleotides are TGTGCCAGCAGCGACCCCCAGGGGTCGGGCACAGATACGCAGTATTTT.

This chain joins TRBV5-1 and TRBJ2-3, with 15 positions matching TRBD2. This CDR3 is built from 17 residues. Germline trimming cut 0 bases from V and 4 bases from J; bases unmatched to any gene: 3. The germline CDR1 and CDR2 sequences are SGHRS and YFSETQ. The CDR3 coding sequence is TGCGCCAGCAGCTTGGCCCGGACTAGCGGGGGGGCAGATACGCAGTATTTT. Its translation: CASSLARTSGGADTQYF.

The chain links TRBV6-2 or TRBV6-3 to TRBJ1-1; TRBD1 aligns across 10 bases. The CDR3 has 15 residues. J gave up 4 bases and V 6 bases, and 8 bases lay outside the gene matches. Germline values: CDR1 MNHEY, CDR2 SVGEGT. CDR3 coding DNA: TGTGCCAGCAGCCCCCCCTGGACAGGGGGCACTGAAGCTTTCTTT. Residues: CASSPPWTGGTEAFF.

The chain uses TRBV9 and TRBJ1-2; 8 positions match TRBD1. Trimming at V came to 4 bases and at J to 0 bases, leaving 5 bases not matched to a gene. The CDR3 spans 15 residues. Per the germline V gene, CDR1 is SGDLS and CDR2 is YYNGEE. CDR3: CASSTQGVANYGYTF. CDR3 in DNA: TGTGCCAGCAGCACACAGGGGGTAGCTAACTATGGCTACACCTTC.

CDR3 sequence: CASSFGAVFF. The CDR3 region has the DNA TGCGCCAGCAGCTTCGGCGCGGTGTTCTTC. This rearrangement joins TRBV5-1 to TRBJ2-1; D not resolved. Germline CDR1 reads SGHRS; CDR2 reads YFSETQ. The CDR3 length is 10 residues. The germline V and J ends were trimmed by 2 bases and 15 bases, with 9 bases remaining between them. The whole variable domain, filled in from reference TRBV5-1 and TRBJ2-1, reads KAGVTQTPRYLIKTRGQQVTLSCSPISGHRSVSWYQQTPGQGLQFLFEYFSETQRNKGNFPGRFSGRQFSNSRSEMNVSTLELGDSALYLCASSFGAVFFGPGTRLTVL.